This T cell receptor beta chain stems from a study of PD-L1 blockade in urothelial cancer. Overall study context: From about 2014, patients received atezolizumab, given as 1,200 mg intravenously every 3 weeks. Each patient had 0 to 3 earlier chemotherapy regimens. After treatment start, blood was analyzed at 3 weeks (second dose) and at 6 weeks.

With V trimmed by 7 bases and J by 2 bases, 11 bases remained unmatched. Germline loops: CDR1 MNHEY, CDR2 SMNVEV (reference sequence). The CDR3 loop spans 15 amino acids. Sequencing was performed with immunoSEQ multiplex PCR; in TCRdb, only in-frame clones are kept and a portion is missing. Of around 24,000 clones detected, around 82% appear once; the ten largest clones hold 1.6%. Regarding time point: peripheral blood 6 weeks after treatment start. The sequences come from PBMCs, collected around atezolizumab (anti-PD-L1) treatment. The receptor's source is a man in his 70s with urothelial cancer. The rearrangement uses TRBV27 and TRBJ2-7, with 7 bases identical to TRBD2. CDR3 residues: CASTSGREPTYEQYF. Written as DNA, the CDR3 is TGTGCCAGCACCTCCGGGCGGGAGCCAACCTACGAGCAGTACTTC.